The 11 T cell receptor beta chains presented below share a single source sample, sequenced in a study of T cells expressing NK-cell markers (dated by TCRdb to the early 2020s). Library preparation was by 5' RACE. The sequencer was an Illumina HiSeq 2000. TCRdb reprocessed the reads and assigns one entry to each CDR3 protein sequence, leaving out DNA. This specimen's table enumerates about 260,000 distinct CDR3 sequences. 4.2% of the sample goes to the ten largest clones. Material for sequencing was blood T cells: a sorted CD56 or NKG2C T cell subset, CD4+ or CD8+ T cells, or bulk PBMC T cells (not recorded which). All receptors derive from a woman aged 18 to 75 in good health.

The V gene is TRBV20-1, the J gene TRBJ2-3. The CDR3 runs to 14 residues. Germline CDR1 DFQATT, CDR2 SNEGSKA (reference sequence). The CDR3 sequence is CSAKTGLVTDTQYF.

This chain connects TRBV7-9 to TRBJ2-5; the D gene TCRdb calls, TRBD1, cannot be checked with no DNA. CDR3 length: 14 residues. In germline, CDR1 is SEHNR, CDR2 FQNEAQ (reference sequence). The CDR3: CASSFYSGAETQYF.

The rearrangement joins TRBV4-2 to TRBJ2-1; absent DNA, TCRdb's TRBD2 call cannot be checked. The germline CDR1 and CDR2 sequences are LGHNA and YNFKEQ. This CDR3 comprises 13 residues. Here the CDR3 reads CASRLAGGNEQFF.

CDR3 loop: CAWNRDNYGYTF. The rearrangement uses TRBV30 and TRBJ1-2; TCRdb's D call, TRBD1, is unchecked because there is no DNA. Per the germline V gene, CDR1 is GTSNPN and CDR2 is SVGIG (reference sequence). The CDR3 is made up of 12 amino acids.

This chain uses TRBV4-2 with TRBJ1-2; the D call of TRBD1 rests on TCRdb alone, since no DNA is present to check it. Germline V gene sequence: CDR1 LGHNA, CDR2 YNFKEQ. CDR3 length: 15 residues. Here the CDR3 reads CASSQGQFSGYGYTF.

The chain uses TRBV6-1 and TRBJ1-1. The CDR3 totals 15 residues. Germline V gives CDR1 MNHNS, CDR2 SASEGT. CDR3 amino acids: CASRPPRASNTEAFF.

This sequence joins TRBV5-1 and TRBJ1-4; no DNA is available, so the TRBD1 call from TCRdb remains unchecked. This CDR3 comprises 13 residues. Germline V CDR1 and CDR2: SGHRS, YFSETQ. The CDR3 loop is CASSFNRGEKLFF.

This rearrangement joins TRBV7-2 to TRBJ1-1; TCRdb designates TRBD1, a call that cannot be tested without DNA. The CDR3 has 13 residues. Germline CDR1 SGHTA, CDR2 FQGNSA. CDR3 residues: CASRKEGDTEAFF.

V is TRBV7-6 and J is TRBJ2-1; the D call of TRBD1 rests on TCRdb alone, since no DNA is present to check it. The CDR3 contains 16 residues. Germline values: CDR1 SGHVS, CDR2 FNYEAQ. CDR3 loop: CASSLEGGSTYNEQFF.

The rearrangement links TRBV7-2 to TRBJ2-1; lacking DNA, the TRBD2 call made by TCRdb goes unchecked. Germline V CDR1 and CDR2: SGHTA, FQGNSA. The CDR3 is 17 amino acids. CDR3 sequence reads: CASSLVLLPASYNEQFF.

V is TRBV20-1 and J is TRBJ2-3; TCRdb selects TRBD2, and the lack of DNA leaves this call unchecked. Germline assignment: CDR1 DFQATT and CDR2 SNEGSKA (reference sequence). The CDR3 consists of 15 residues. The CDR3 here is CSARYGRGSTDTQYF.